A single sample gave rise to the 3 T cell receptor beta chains below, sequenced in a study of blood T cell repertoires in COVID-19 (dated by TCRdb to about 2020). The method behind the library was the immunoSEQ multiplex PCR assay. Not all clones reach the TCRdb copy of this immuneACCESS table, which keeps in-frame sequences only. Checked studies attribute under half of the gap to unresolved V genes and leave the rest unexplained. The sample table holds hundreds of thousands of clones, of which roughly 80% were seen once. The top ten clones comprise about 5% of the sample. Sequencing was carried out using PBMCs or T cells enriched from blood (not recorded which). These receptors were collected from a middle-aged man who had been exposed to COVID-19.

This chain connects TRBV3-1 (or the pseudogene TRBV3-2) to TRBJ1-5; 7 bases align to TRBD1. The CDR3 extends over 13 amino acids. V shed 4 bases, J shed 6 bases, and the junction held 3 bases outside the gene matches. Germline CDR1 reads LGHDT; CDR2 reads YNNKEL (reference sequence). DNA for the CDR3: TGTGCCAGCAGCCGAGGGGGCGGTCAGCCCCAGCATTTT. Translated, it gives CASSRGGGQPQHF.

The rearrangement joins TRBV7-9 to TRBJ2-1, with 8 positions matching TRBD2. CDR1 SEHNR and CDR2 FQNEAQ come from the germline V gene (reference sequence). The CDR3 length is 15 residues. J was trimmed by 1 base and V by 7 bases; bases with no gene match: 6. The chain's CDR3 is CASTPGGGSYNEQFF. Written as DNA, the CDR3 is TGTGCCAGCACCCCCGGGGGGGGGTCCTACAATGAGCAGTTCTTC.

V is TRBV5-1 and J is TRBJ2-7; D is ambiguous. The V and J ends lost 4 bases and 3 bases respectively, with 26 bases between them. There are 18 residues in the CDR3. Germline CDR1 reads SGHRS; CDR2 reads YFSETQ. DNA for the CDR3: TGCGCCAGCAGCCGAAGAAGTCATACAGAGCAGAAGGACTACGAGCAGTACTTC. It specifies CASSRRSHTEQKDYEQYF.